This TCR beta chain emerged from a study of T cell responses to AZD1222 COVID-19 vaccine. Study results and limitations: Epitopes outside B.1.351 and B.1.1.7 mutated regions reportedly drew nearly half of spike TCRs. Among the donors, most were white British and more were female, and clonal diversity was possibly underestimated.

Per the germline V gene, CDR1 is GTSNPN and CDR2 is SVGIG (reference sequence). This CDR3 comprises 14 residues. The V and J ends lost 2 bases and 0 bases respectively, with 10 bases between them. On this clone: Its antigen is unidentified.

Generated by immunoSEQ multiplex PCR, the TCRdb table keeps only in-frame clones and is missing some. This table has about 110,000 clones, roughly 90% appearing once. The receptor's source is an adult in good health. The chain joins TRBV30 to TRBJ1-1, with D unresolved. Here the sequenced sample was peripheral blood, taken on day 0 of MenACWY control vaccination. CDR3 region: CAWSKTGMNTEAFF. The CDR3 DNA sequence: TGTGCCTGGAGTAAAACGGGGATGAACACTGAAGCTTTCTTT.